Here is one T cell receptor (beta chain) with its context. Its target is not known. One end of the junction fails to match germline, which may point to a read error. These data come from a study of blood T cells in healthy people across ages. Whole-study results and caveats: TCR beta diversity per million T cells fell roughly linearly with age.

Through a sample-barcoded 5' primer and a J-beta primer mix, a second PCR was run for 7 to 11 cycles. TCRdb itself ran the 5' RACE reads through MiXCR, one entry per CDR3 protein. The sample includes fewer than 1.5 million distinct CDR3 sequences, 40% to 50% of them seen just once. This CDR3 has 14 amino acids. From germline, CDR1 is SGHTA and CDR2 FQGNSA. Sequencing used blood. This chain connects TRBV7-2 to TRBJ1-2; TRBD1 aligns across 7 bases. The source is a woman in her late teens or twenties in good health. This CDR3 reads CASGARDSNYGYTF. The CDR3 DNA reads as TGCGCCAGCGGCGCTCGGGACAGTAACTATGGCTACACCTTC.